This record concerns one T cell receptor beta chain sequence. The antigen is unknown. This entry is derived from a study of OX40 agonist ivuxolimab in advanced cancers. At the level of the study: An agonistic human IgG2 monoclonal antibody against OX40 (CD134) was given.

The study, taken as a whole, reports: Blood T cells, both CD4+ and CD8+, expanded clonally by week 6 at 0.1 to 3.0 mg/kg.

The repertoire was sequenced with immunoSEQ multiplex PCR; TCRdb's copy has only in-frame clones and lacks some. Here the sample spans 40,000 to 45,000 clones, approximately 87% being singletons. Per germline, CDR1 GTSNPN and CDR2 SVGIG (reference sequence). V lost 4 bases, J lost 0 bases, and 3 bases lay in between. The CDR3 totals 12 residues. It was autoimmune disease history or systemic immunosuppression that excluded patients. The sequences come from CD4+ or CD8+ T cells sorted from blood, collected in a trial of the OX40 agonist ivuxolimab. The V call is TRBV30, the J call TRBJ1-4; no definite D call. The receptor was isolated from an adult with an advanced solid tumor such as melanoma, head and neck, liver or kidney cancer. CDR3 region: CAWKATNEKLFF. CDR3 bases: TGTGCCTGGAAAGCAACTAATGAAAAACTGTTTTTT.